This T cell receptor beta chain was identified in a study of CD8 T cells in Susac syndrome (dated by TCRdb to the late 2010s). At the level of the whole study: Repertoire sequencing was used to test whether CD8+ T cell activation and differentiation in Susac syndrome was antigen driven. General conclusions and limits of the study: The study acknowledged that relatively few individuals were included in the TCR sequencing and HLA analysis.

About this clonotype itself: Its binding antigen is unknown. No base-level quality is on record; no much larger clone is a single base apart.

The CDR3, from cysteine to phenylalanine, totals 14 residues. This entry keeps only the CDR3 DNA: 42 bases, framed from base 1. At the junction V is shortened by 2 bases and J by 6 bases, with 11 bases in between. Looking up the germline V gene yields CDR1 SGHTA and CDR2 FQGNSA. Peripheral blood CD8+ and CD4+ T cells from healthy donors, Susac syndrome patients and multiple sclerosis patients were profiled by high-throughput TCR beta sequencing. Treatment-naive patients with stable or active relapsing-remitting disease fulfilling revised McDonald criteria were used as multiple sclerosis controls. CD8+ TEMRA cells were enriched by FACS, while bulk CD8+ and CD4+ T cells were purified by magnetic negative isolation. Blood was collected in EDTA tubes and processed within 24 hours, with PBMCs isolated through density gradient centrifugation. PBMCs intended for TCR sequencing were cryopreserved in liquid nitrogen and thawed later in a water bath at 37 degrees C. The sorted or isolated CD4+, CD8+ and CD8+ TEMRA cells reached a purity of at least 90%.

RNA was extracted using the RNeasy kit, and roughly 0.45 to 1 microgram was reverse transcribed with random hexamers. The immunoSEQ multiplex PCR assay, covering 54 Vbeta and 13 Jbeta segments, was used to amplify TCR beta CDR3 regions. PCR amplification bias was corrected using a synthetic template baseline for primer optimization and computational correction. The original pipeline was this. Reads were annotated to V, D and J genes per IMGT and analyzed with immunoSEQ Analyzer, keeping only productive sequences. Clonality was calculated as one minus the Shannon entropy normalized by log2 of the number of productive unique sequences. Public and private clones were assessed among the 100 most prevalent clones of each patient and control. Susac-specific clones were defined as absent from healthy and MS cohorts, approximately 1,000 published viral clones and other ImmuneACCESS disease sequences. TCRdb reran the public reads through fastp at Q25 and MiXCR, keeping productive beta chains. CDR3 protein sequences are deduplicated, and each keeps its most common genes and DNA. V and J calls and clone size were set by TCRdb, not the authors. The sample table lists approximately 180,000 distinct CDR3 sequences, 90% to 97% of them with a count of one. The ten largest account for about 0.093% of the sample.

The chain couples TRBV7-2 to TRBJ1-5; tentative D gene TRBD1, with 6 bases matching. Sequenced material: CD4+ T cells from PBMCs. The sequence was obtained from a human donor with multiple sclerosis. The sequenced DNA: TGTGCCAGCAGCTTAATCCAGGGGAGTCAGCCCCAGCATTTT. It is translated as CASSLIQGSQPQHF. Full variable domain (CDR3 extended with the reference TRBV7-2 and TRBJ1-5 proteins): GAGVSQSPSNKVTEKGKDVELRCDPISGHTALYWYRQSLGQGLEFLIYFQGNSAPDKSGLPSDRFSAERTGGSVSTLTIQRTQQEDSAVYLCASSLIQGSQPQHFGDGTRLSIL.